This T cell receptor (beta chain) was captured by sequencing in a study of CD8 T cells in ankylosing spondylitis. This clonotype showed up just a few times. Its antigen is currently unknown. General study points: A number of the motif variants had already been described in reactive arthritis synovial fluid and blood. It was reported that disease-linked clones were significantly enriched in matched ankylosing spondylitis synovial fluid. Blood of patients with ankylosing spondylitis appeared to be characterized by a TCR beta motif of seven or eight highly homologous variants.

The germline CDR1 and CDR2 sequences are SQVTM and ANQGSEA. V shed 7 bases, J shed 7 bases, and the junction held 11 bases outside the gene matches. There are 13 residues in the CDR3. Via MiXCR, TCRdb re-called the 5' RACE reads, giving one row per CDR3 protein. The sample shows some 240,000 distinct CDR3 sequences, about 20% of them seen only once. The sequence was obtained from a male donor with ankylosing spondylitis or in good health (not recorded which). The sample comprised blood, either unsorted or a sorted T cell fraction (not recorded which). This chain uses TRBV29-1 with TRBJ2-7; TRBD1 agrees at 9 bases. The CDR3 spells CSALTGGRGEQYF. The CDR3 DNA sequence: TGCAGCGCCCTGACAGGGGGTCGGGGGGAGCAGTACTTC.